Each of the 27 T cell receptor beta chains below was sequenced from the same sample in a study of T-cell memory formation after mild COVID-19. TCRdb passed the 5' RACE reads through MiXCR, listing each CDR3 protein once. Here the sample spans about 470,000 distinct CDR3 sequences, around a quarter being singletons. Input material: PBMCs or a T cell subset sorted from them (not recorded which). All receptors derive from an adult woman who had mild COVID-19 (a few samples of this study predate the infection). Cell type and time point are not known.

CDR3 protein: CASSSRHRDIQYF. The DNA for the CDR3 is TGTGCCAGCAGCTCTCGACATCGGGACATTCAGTACTTC. V is TRBV5-6 and J is TRBJ2-4; the D is unclear. Germline V gives CDR1 SGHDT, CDR2 YYEEEE. The CDR3 loop spans 13 amino acids. The germline V and J ends were trimmed by 3 bases and 8 bases, with 12 bases remaining between them.

The rearrangement joins TRBV14 to TRBJ1-2; 9 positions match TRBD1. Germline trimming cut 0 bases from V and 7 bases from J; bases unmatched to any gene: 9. This CDR3 is 16 amino acids long. Looked up from germline, CDR1 is SGHDN and CDR2 is FVKESK. The CDR3 protein is CASSQDSTGTGIGYTF. The CDR3 DNA sequence: TGTGCCAGCAGCCAAGACTCTACCGGGACAGGGATTGGCTACACCTTC. The full variable domain, its missing parts supplied by reference TRBV14 and TRBJ1-2, is EAGVTQFPSHSVIEKGQTVTLRCDPISGHDNLYWYRRVMGKEIKFLLHFVKESKQDESGMPNNRFLAERTGGTYSTLKVQPAELEDSGVYFCASSQDSTGTGIGYTFGSGTRLTVV.

The CDR3 nucleotides read TGTGCCACCAGTGATTTGACACACAATGAGCAGTTCTTC. Translating gives CATSDLTHNEQFF. The chain uses TRBV24-1 and TRBJ2-1; D not resolved. This CDR3 is built from 13 residues. Germline CDR1 is KGHDR and CDR2 is SFDVKD. V was cut by 0 bases and J by 5 bases, with 4 bases left in between.

This clonotype was seen a handful of times. V is TRBV20-1 and J is TRBJ1-5; 8 bases line up with TRBD1. V lost 5 bases and J lost 7; bases outside the gene matches: 10. Germline V gene sequence: CDR1 DFQATT, CDR2 SNEGSKA (reference sequence). This CDR3 comprises 14 residues. CDR3 residues: CSASDREYGQPQHF. CDR3 DNA: TGCAGTGCTTCGGACAGGGAGTATGGCCAGCCCCAGCATTTT.

J is TRBJ2-5 and V is TRBV2; D uncertain. This CDR3 is 11 amino acids long. The germline gives CDR1 SNHLY, CDR2 FYNNEI. The V and J ends lost 6 bases and 8 bases respectively, with 10 bases between them. DNA of the CDR3: TGTGCCAGCAGCGACCTGCGTACCCAGTACTTC. This sequence encodes CASSDLRTQYF.

This rearrangement joins TRBV29-1 to TRBJ1-2; D gene ambiguous. CDR1 SQVTM and CDR2 ANQGSEA come from the germline V gene. This CDR3 is built from 13 residues. V lost 6 bases, J lost 0 bases, and 11 bases lay in between. CDR3 DNA sequence: TGCAGCGTGGGAGAGAGGGCTAACTATGGCTACACCTTC. This encodes CSVGERANYGYTF.

V gene TRBV29-1 combines with J gene TRBJ2-7; possible D gene TRBD1, 6 bases. This CDR3 is built from 15 residues. The germline V gene has CDR1 SQVTM and CDR2 ANQGSEA. Between the trimmed V and J ends, which lost 3 bases and 0 bases, there was a span of 15 bases. The CDR3 is CSVEHWDISSYEQYF. DNA of the CDR3: TGCAGCGTTGAGCACTGGGACATTAGCTCCTACGAGCAGTACTTC.

The sample holds a few counts of this clonotype. This rearrangement joins TRBV20-1 to TRBJ2-5; D unclear. There are 11 residues in the CDR3. CDR1 and CDR2 (germline): DFQATT, SNEGSKA (reference sequence). With 3 bases removed from V and 12 bases from J, the gap between germline ends came to 14 bases. CDR3 in amino acids: CSASNVAGEYF. CDR3 nucleotides: TGCAGTGCTAGCAACGTGGCCGGCGAGTACTTC.

The CDR3 sequence: CASSYPYKLGETQYF. In nucleotides, the CDR3 is TGTGCCAGCAGCTATCCTTACAAACTGGGAGAGACCCAGTACTTC. The chain links TRBV7-6 to TRBJ2-5; no reliable D call. Germline V lookup: CDR1 SGHVS, CDR2 FNYEAQ. Trimming stripped 4 bases from V and 4 bases from J, with 16 bases between. The CDR3 has 15 amino acids.

This clonotype occurred a few times. V and J are TRBV29-1 and TRBJ2-7; 8 positions agree with TRBD1. The CDR3 spans 13 residues. With 1 base clipped from V and 3 bases from J, the junction kept 2 bases outside the gene matches. CDR1 is SQVTM, CDR2 ANQGSEA, per germline. Written as DNA, the CDR3 is TGCAGCGTTGAAGTAGACAGGGGCTACGAGCAGTACTTC. This codes for CSVEVDRGYEQYF.

The chain employs TRBV20-1 and TRBJ2-7; D call uncertain. The CDR3 covers 14 residues. Trimming took off 5 bases at V and 2 bases at J, with 16 bases between the two ends. Germline V gene sequence: CDR1 DFQATT, CDR2 SNEGSKA (reference sequence). The CDR3 spells CSARKADAPYEQYF. The CDR3 nucleotides are TGCAGTGCTCGAAAAGCAGACGCACCCTACGAGCAGTACTTC.

The V gene is TRBV5-1, the J gene TRBJ1-1; D uncertain. Germline V gene sequence: CDR1 SGHRS, CDR2 YFSETQ. CDR3 length equals 14 residues. Trimming removed 0 bases at V and 4 bases at J, with 10 bases between. CDR3 bases: TGCGCCAGCAGCTTGGTCGGGGAGAGCACTGAAGCTTTCTTT. Translation: CASSLVGESTEAFF.

This clonotype was detected ten times or more. This chain links TRBV7-2 with TRBJ2-3, with a weak D call TRBD1 (5 bases). The CDR3 contains 14 residues. V gave up 5 bases and J gave up 0 bases, with 9 bases separating them. CDR1 and CDR2 from the germline V gene are SGHTA and FQGNSA. The CDR3 loop reads CASSQGYSTDTQYF. The CDR3 DNA is TGTGCCAGCAGCCAGGGCTACAGCACAGATACGCAGTATTTT.

This chain connects TRBV6-2 or TRBV6-3 to TRBJ2-1; D call uncertain. CDR3 length equals 14 residues. CDR1 MNHEY and CDR2 SVGEGT come from the germline V gene. Trimming shortened V by 2 bases and J by 10 bases, and 15 bases separated the two germline ends. CDR3 sequence reads: CASSYDTPTLEQFF. CDR3 bases: TGTGCCAGCAGTTACGACACCCCCACATTGGAGCAGTTCTTC.

The chain couples TRBV7-8 to TRBJ1-6, with D possibly TRBD1 on 5 matching bases. From germline, CDR1 is SGHVS and CDR2 FQNEAQ. This CDR3 comprises 14 residues. Trimming cost V 0 bases and J 11 bases, with 11 bases left between them. CDR3 nucleotides: TGTGCCAGCAGCTTAGCGGGGGGTGGAGCACCCCTCCACTTT. Amino acids: CASSLAGGGAPLHF.

This clonotype was found many times. The chain joins TRBV3-1 to TRBJ1-3; D is ambiguous. The CDR3 is 13 amino acids. Between the trimmed V and J ends, which lost 4 bases and 5 bases, there was a span of 9 bases. Germline lookup yields CDR1 LGHDT and CDR2 YNNKEL (reference sequence). This chain's CDR3 is CASSPDGRNTIYF. In nucleotides, the CDR3 is TGTGCCAGCAGCCCGGACGGACGAAACACCATATATTTT. The variable domain in full, with the rest retrieved from reference TRBV3-1 and TRBJ1-3, is DTAVSQTPKYLVTQMGNDKSIKCEQNLGHDTMYWYKQDSKKFLKIMFSYNNKELIINETVPNRFSPKSPDKAHLNLHINSLELGDSAVYFCASSPDGRNTIYFGEGSWLTVV.

This clonotype was seen more than once but under ten times. The gene calls are TRBV4-3 and TRBJ2-7; possible D gene TRBD1, 6 bases. This CDR3 comprises 16 residues. V gave up 1 base and J gave up 3 bases, with 16 bases separating them. Germline V CDR1 and CDR2: LGHNA, YSLEER. The CDR3 DNA is TGCGCCAGCAGCCAAGTCTTTAATGGGGGCGACTACGAGCAGTACTTC. The encoded protein is CASSQVFNGGDYEQYF.

As regards this clonotype: An end of the junction does not agree with germline; a read error may underlie this. V and J are TRBV5-4 and TRBJ2-1, with 8 bases identical to TRBD1. The germline V gene encodes CDR1 SGHNT and CDR2 YYREEE (reference sequence). This CDR3 is 15 amino acids long. The DNA for the CDR3 is TGTGCCAGCAGCTATACAGGGGGGTCCTACAATGAGCAGATCTTC. Its protein is CASSYTGGSYNEQIF.

Written as DNA, the CDR3 is TGTGCCAGCAGTTTAGTATCGGGTCCTAGCTTGGACGAGCAGTTCTTC. Translating gives CASSLVSGPSLDEQFF. The chain has TRBV12-3 or TRBV12-4 and TRBJ2-1; D might be TRBD2 (5 bases). CDR3 size: 16 residues. V lost 1 base and J lost 10, with 20 bases in between.

This sequence joins TRBV4-1 and TRBJ1-3, with 7 bases fitting TRBD1. Germline CDR1 reads MGHRA; CDR2 reads YSYEKL. The CDR3 spans 17 residues. With V trimmed by 2 bases and J by 0 bases, 7 bases remained unmatched. CDR3 sequence (DNA): TGCGCCAGCAGCCAACACGGACAGGCGAGCTCTGGAAACACCATATATTTT. Protein sequence: CASSQHGQASSGNTIYF.

This chain links TRBV4-2 with TRBJ2-7; 9 bases agree with TRBD1. V was pared by 0 bases and J by 0 bases, with 6 bases of the junction left unmatched. CDR1 LGHNA and CDR2 YNFKEQ come from the germline V gene. The length of the CDR3 is 17 residues. CDR3 in DNA: TGTGCCAGCAGCCAAGATCCGACAGGGGGAGGCTCCTACGAGCAGTACTTC. It is translated as CASSQDPTGGGSYEQYF.

In this sample, this clonotype turned up a few times. The chain combines TRBV25-1 with TRBJ2-2; 8 bases align to TRBD1. Germline CDR1 MGHDK, CDR2 SYGVNS. The CDR3 loop spans 16 amino acids. Trimming cost V 3 bases and J 7 bases; bases outside gene matches: 10. The CDR3 loop is CASSDTRQGLSGELFF. Written as DNA, the CDR3 is TGTGCCAGCAGTGATACCCGACAGGGGTTAAGCGGGGAGCTGTTTTTT.

This clonotype occurred a few times. V is TRBV5-1 and J is TRBJ2-2, with a possible D match to TRBD1 (6 bases). Trimming stripped 2 bases from V and 0 bases from J, with 11 bases between. The length of the CDR3 is 16 residues. In germline, CDR1 is SGHRS, CDR2 YFSETQ. CDR3 sequence reads: CASSFSGTTNTGELFF. CDR3 sequence (DNA): TGCGCCAGCAGCTTTTCCGGGACAACGAACACCGGGGAGCTGTTTTTT.

This clonotype turned up a few times. The chain has TRBV5-1 and TRBJ2-7; possibly TRBD1 for D (8 bases). CDR3 size: 15 residues. CDR1 and CDR2 from the germline V gene are SGHRS and YFSETQ. V was pared by 7 bases and J by 2 bases, with 19 bases between. CDR3 sequence reads: CASPWEGQVPYEQYF. CDR3 coding DNA: TGCGCCAGCCCCTGGGAGGGACAGGTCCCCTACGAGCAGTACTTC.

This clonotype occurred many times. V usage is TRBV7-8 and J usage is TRBJ2-2; 7 bases fit TRBD1. CDR3 size: 15 residues. V shed 0 bases, J shed 6 bases, and the junction held 4 bases outside the gene matches. The germline CDR1 and CDR2 sequences are SGHVS and FQNEAQ. DNA for the CDR3: TGTGCCAGCAGCTTAGCAAGAACAGGGGCCGGGGAGCTGTTTTTT. It specifies CASSLARTGAGELFF.

V gene TRBV7-9 combines with J gene TRBJ2-7; 10 bases map to TRBD1. V gave up 4 bases and J gave up 2 bases; unmatched junction bases: 5. The CDR3 spans 15 residues. The germline CDR1 and CDR2 sequences are SEHNR and FQNEAQ (reference sequence). The CDR3 DNA reads as TGTGCCAGCAGCTCGGGACAGGGGCCCACCTACGAGCAGTACTTC. Protein sequence: CASSSGQGPTYEQYF.

This clonotype has only one observation. The chain carries TRBV7-6 and TRBJ2-1; D gene uncertain. This CDR3 contains 15 residues. Germline loops: CDR1 SGHVS, CDR2 FNYEAQ. V lost 5 bases and J 7 bases, leaving 18 bases between the germline ends. The CDR3: CASSPPAPLYNEQFF. As DNA, the CDR3 is TGTGCCAGCAGCCCCCCGGCCCCTCTATATAATGAGCAGTTCTTC.